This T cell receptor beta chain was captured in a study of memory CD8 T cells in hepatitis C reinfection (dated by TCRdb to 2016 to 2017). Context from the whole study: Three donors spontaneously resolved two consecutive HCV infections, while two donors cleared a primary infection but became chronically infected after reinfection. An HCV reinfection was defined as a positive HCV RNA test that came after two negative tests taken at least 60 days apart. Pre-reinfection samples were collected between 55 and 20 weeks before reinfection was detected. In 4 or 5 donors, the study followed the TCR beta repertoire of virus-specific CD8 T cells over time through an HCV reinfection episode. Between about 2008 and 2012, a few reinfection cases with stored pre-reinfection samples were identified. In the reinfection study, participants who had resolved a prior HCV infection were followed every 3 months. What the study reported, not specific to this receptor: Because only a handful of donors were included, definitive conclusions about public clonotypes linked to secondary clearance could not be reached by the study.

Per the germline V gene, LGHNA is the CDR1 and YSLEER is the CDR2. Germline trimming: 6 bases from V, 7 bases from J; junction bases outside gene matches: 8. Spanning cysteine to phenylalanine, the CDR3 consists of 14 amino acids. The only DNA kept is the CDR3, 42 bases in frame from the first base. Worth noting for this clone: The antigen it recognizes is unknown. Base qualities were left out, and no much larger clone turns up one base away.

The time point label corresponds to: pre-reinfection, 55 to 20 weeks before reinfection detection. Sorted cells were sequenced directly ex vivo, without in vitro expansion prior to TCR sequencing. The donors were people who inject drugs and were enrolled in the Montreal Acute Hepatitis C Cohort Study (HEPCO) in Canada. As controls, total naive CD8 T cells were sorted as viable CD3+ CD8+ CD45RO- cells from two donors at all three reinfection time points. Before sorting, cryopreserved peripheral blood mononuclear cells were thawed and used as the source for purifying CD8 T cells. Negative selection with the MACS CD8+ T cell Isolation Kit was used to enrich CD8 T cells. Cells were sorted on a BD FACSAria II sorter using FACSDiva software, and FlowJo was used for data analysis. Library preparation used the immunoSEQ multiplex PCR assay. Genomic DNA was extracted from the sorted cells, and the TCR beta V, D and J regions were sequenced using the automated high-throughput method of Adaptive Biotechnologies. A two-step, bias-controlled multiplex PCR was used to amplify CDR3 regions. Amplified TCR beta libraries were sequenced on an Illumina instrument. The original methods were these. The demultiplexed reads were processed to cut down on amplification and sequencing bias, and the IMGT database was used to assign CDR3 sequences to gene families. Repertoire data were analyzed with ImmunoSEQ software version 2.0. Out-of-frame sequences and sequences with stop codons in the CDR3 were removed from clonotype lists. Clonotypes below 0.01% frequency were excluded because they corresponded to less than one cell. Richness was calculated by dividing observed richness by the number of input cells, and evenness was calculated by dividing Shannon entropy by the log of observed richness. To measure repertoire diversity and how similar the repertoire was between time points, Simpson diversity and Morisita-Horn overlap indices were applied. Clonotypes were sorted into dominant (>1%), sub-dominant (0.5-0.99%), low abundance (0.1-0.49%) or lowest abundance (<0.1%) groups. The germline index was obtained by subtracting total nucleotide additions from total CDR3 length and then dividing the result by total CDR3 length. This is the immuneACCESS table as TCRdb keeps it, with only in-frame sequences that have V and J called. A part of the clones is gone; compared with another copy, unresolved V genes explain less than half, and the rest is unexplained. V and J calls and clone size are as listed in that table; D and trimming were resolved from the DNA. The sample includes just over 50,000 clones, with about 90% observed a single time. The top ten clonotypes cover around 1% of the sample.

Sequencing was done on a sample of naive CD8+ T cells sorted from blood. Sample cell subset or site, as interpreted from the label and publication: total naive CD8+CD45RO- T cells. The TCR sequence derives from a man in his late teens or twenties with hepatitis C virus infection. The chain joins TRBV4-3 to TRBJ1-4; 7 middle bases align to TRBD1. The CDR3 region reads CASSPDRVFEKLFF. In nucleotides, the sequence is TGCGCCAGCAGTCCAGACAGGGTCTTTGAAAAACTGTTTTTT.